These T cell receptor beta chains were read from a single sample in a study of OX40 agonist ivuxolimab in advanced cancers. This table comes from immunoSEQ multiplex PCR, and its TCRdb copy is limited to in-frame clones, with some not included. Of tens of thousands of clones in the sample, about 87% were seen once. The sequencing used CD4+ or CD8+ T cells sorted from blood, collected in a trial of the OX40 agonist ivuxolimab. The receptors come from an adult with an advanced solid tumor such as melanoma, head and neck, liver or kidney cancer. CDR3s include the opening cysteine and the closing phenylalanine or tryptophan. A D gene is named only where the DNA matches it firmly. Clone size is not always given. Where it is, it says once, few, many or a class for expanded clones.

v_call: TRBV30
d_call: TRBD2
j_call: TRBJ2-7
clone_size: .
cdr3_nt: TGTGCCTGGATGCCGCGGGAGGGCGAGCAGTACTTC
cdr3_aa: CAWMPREGEQYF

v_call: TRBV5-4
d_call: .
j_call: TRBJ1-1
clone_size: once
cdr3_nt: TGTGCCAGCAGATCAAACCTGGGGGAGGCGAACACTGAAGCTTTCTTT
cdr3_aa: CASRSNLGEANTEAFF

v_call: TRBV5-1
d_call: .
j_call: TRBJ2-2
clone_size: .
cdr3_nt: TGCGCCAGCAGCTTGGTTAGCGGCAACGACGGGGAGCTGTTTTTT
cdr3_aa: CASSLVSGNDGELFF

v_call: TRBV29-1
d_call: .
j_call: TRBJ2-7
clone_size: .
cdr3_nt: TGCAGCGTTGTTCTAACTGTTACCTACGAGCAGTACTTC
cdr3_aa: CSVVLTVTYEQYF

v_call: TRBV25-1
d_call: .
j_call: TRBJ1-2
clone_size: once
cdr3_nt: TGTGCCAGCAGCCCCGGCAGGGATCAGGTCCTTGGCTATGGCTACACCTTC
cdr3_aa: CASSPGRDQVLGYGYTF

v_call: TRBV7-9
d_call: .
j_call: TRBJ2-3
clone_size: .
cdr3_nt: TGTGCCAGCAGCCCAAGCCGACAGCTCACAGATACGCAGTATTTT
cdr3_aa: CASSPSRQLTDTQYF

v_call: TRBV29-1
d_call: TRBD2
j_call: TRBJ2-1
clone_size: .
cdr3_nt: TGCAGCGGGCCTAGCGGGGGGAGCTCCTACAATGAGCAGTTCTTC
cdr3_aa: CSGPSGGSSYNEQFF

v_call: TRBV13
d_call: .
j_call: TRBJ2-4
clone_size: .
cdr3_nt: TGTGCCAGCAGCCCGTTACAGGGAAGCAAAAACATTCAGTACTTC
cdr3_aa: CASSPLQGSKNIQYF

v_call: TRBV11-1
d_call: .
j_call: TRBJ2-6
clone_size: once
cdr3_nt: TGTGCCAGCAGCTTAGCCCCGGACGTGTCCAACGTCCTGACTTTC
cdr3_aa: CASSLAPDVSNVLTF

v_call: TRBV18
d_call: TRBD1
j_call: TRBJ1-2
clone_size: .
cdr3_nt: TGTGCCAGCTCACCGGACAGGAGGGATGGCTACACCTTC
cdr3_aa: CASSPDRRDGYTF

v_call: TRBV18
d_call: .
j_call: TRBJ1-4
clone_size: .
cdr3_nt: TGTGCCAGCTCACCATACCAGGCAACTAATGAAAAACTGTTTTTT
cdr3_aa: CASSPYQATNEKLFF

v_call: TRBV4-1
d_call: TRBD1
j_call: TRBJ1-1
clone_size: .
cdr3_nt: TGCGCCAGCAGCTCTACACGGGACAGGGAGACTGAAGCTTTCTTT
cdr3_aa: CASSSTRDRETEAFF

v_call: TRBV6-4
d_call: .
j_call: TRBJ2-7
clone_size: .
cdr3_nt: TGTGCCAGCAGTGAGGACTACGAGCAGTACTTC
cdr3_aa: CASSEDYEQYF

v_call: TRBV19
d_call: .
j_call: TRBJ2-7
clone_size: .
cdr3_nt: TGTGCCAGTAGTATAGACAGCGTCACCTACGAGCAGTACTTC
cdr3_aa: CASSIDSVTYEQYF

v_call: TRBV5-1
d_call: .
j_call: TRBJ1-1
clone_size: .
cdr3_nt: TGCGCCAGCAGCTTGGTCGTACAGGGGAACACTGAAGCTTTCTTT
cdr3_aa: CASSLVVQGNTEAFF

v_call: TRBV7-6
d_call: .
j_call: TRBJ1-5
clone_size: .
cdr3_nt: TGTGCCAGCAGCCCGAGACAGGGCAATCAGCCCCAGCATTTT
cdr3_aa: CASSPRQGNQPQHF

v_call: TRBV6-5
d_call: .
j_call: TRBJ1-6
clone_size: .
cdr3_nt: TGTGCCAGCAGTCGGGCTCCCCGGGATTCACCCCTCCACTTT
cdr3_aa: CASSRAPRDSPLHF

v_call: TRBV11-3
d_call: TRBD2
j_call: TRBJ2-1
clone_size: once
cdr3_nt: TGTGCCAGCAGCTACCCTAGCGGGAGGTCCCAATTAGAGCAGTTCTTC
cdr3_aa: CASSYPSGRSQLEQFF

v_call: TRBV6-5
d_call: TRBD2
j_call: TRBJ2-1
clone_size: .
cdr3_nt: TGTGCCAGCAGTCTAGCGGAAACCGCGTACAATGAGCAGTTCTTC
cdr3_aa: CASSLAETAYNEQFF

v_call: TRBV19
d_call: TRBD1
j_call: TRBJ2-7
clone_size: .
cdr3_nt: TGTGCCAGTAGTATAGAGGCCGGGACAGGGCCCCGGGAGCAGTACTTC
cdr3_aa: CASSIEAGTGPREQYF

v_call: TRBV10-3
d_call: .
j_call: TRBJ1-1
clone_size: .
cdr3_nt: TGTGCCATCAGGAAAACATTCGGTTCGAACACTGAAGCTTTCTTT
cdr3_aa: CAIRKTFGSNTEAFF

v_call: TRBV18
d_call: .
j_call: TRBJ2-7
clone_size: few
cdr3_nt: TGTGCCAGCTCACCACCGGGACATAGGTCCTACGAGCAGTACTTC
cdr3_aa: CASSPPGHRSYEQYF

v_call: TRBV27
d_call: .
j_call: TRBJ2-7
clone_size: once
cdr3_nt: TGTGCCAGCAGTTTAGAGGCGGGAAGCTCCTACGAGCAGTACTTC
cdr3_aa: CASSLEAGSSYEQYF

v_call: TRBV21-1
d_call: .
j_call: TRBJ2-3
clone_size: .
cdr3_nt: TGTGCCAGCAGCAAACTAGGGGGACTAGCGGAACTCACAGATACGCAGTATTTT
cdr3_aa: CASSKLGGLAELTDTQYF

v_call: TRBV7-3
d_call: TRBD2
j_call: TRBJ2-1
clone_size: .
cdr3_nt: TGTGCCAGCAGCCAGGGACTAGCGGGAGGGTATGAGCAGTTCTTC
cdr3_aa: CASSQGLAGGYEQFF

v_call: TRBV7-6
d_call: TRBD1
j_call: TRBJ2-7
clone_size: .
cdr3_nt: TGTGCCACCGGGACAGGGTACCACGAGCAGTACTTC
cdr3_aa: CATGTGYHEQYF

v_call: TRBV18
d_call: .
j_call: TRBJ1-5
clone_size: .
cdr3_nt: TGTGCCAGCTCGTTCTTTCCTCCGGGACATGGATCATCTGAGCCCCAGCATTTT
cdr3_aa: CASSFFPPGHGSSEPQHF

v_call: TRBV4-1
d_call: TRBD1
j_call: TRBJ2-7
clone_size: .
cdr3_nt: TGCGCCAGCCACCCTGGACAGGGAGCCTACTACGAGCAGTACTTC
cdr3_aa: CASHPGQGAYYEQYF

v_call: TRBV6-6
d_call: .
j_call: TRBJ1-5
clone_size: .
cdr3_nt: TGTGCCAGCAGGGTCCGGGACACCTATCAGCCCCAGCATTTT
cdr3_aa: CASRVRDTYQPQHF

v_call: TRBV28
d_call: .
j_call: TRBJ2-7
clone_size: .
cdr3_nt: TGTGCCAGCAGTTTATCATCGGGGGGCGCGAGGTACGAGCAGTACTTC
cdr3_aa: CASSLSSGGARYEQYF

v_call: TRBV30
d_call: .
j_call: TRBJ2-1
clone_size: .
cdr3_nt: TGTGCCTGGAGTATGACTAGATACAATGAGCAGTTCTTC
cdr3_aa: CAWSMTRYNEQFF

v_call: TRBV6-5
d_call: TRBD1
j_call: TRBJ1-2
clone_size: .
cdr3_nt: TGTGCCAGCAGTAACCCTGACAGGGCCTATGGCTACACCTTC
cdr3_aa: CASSNPDRAYGYTF

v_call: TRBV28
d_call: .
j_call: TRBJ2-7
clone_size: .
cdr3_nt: TGTGCCAGCAGTTTGGCGGAGCCCTACGAGCAGTACTTC
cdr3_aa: CASSLAEPYEQYF

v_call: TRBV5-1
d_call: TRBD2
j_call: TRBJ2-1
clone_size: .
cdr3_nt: TGCGCCAGCAGCTTTAACCGTAGCGGGGTTACTCACAATGAGCAGTTCTTC
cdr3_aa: CASSFNRSGVTHNEQFF

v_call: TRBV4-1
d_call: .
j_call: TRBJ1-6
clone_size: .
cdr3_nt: TGCGCCAGCAGCCAAGATTTTCAGGGTTGGGATTCACCCCTCCACTTT
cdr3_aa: CASSQDFQGWDSPLHF

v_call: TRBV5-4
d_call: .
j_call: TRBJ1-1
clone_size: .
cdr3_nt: TGTGCCAGCAGCTTGCGACCGAACACTGAAGCTTTCTTT
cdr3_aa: CASSLRPNTEAFF

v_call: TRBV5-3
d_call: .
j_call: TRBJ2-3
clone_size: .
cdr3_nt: TGTGCCAGAAGCTCAGCCCAATGGGGGGCAGATACGCAGTATTTT
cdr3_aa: CARSSAQWGADTQYF

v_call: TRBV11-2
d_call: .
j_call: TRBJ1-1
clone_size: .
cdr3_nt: TGTGCCAGCAGCTTAGTCTCGCGGGGCCCCATGAACACTGAAGCTTTCTTT
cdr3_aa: CASSLVSRGPMNTEAFF

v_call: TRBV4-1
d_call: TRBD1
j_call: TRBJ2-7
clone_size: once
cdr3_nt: TGCGCCAGCAGCCAATCAAGGGGACAGGGAGAGGAGCAGTACTTC
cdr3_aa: CASSQSRGQGEEQYF

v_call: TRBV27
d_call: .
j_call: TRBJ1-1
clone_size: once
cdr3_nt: TGTGCCAGCAGAACGAAGGGGTCTTTCACTGAAGCTTTCTTT
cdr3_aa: CASRTKGSFTEAFF

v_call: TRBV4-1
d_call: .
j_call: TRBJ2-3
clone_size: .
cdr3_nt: TGCGCCAGCAGCCACCATTCCCGGGCCAGCACAGATACGCAGTATTTT
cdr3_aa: CASSHHSRASTDTQYF

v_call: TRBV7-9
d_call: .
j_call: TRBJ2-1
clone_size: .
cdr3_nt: TGTGCCAGCAGTACTAGCTCCTACAATGAGCAGTTCTTC
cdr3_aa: CASSTSSYNEQFF

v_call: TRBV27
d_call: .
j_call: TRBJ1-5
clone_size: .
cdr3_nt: TGTGCCAGCAGTTTTCGCCAGAATCAGCCCCAGCATTTT
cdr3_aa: CASSFRQNQPQHF

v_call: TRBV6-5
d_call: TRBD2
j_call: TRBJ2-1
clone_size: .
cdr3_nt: TGTGCCGTTCTAGCGGGAGACTATGAGCAGTTCTTC
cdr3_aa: CAVLAGDYEQFF

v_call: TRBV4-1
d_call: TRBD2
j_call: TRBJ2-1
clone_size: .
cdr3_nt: TGCGCCAGCAGCCAAGAGGGGACTATACACAATGAGCAGTTCTTC
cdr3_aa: CASSQEGTIHNEQFF

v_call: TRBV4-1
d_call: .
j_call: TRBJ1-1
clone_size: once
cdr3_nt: TGCGCCAGCAGCCAAGATGTTTTTGGGAACACTGAAGCTTTCTTT
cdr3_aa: CASSQDVFGNTEAFF

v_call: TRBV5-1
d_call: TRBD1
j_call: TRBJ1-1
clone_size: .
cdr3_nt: TGCGCCAGCAGCTTGGTGGACAGGGAAGCTTTCTTT
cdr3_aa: CASSLVDREAFF

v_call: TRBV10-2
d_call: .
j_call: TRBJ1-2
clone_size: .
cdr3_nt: TGCGCCAGCAGCCCCTCGGGGGGCAGGAGTCGGGACTATGGCTACACCTTC
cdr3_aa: CASSPSGGRSRDYGYTF

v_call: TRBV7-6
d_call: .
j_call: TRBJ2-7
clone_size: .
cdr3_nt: TGTGCCAGCAGCTTGCAGGAGGGCGAGCAGTACTTC
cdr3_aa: CASSLQEGEQYF

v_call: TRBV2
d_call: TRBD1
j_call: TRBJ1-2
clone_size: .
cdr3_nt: TGTGCCAGCACCGGACAGGGGGCGGCCTATGGCTACACCTTC
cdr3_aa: CASTGQGAAYGYTF

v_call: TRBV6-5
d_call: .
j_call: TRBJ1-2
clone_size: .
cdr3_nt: TGCGCCAGCAGTTACTCGCAAAGGGATGAAGATGGCTACACCTTC
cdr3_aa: CASSYSQRDEDGYTF